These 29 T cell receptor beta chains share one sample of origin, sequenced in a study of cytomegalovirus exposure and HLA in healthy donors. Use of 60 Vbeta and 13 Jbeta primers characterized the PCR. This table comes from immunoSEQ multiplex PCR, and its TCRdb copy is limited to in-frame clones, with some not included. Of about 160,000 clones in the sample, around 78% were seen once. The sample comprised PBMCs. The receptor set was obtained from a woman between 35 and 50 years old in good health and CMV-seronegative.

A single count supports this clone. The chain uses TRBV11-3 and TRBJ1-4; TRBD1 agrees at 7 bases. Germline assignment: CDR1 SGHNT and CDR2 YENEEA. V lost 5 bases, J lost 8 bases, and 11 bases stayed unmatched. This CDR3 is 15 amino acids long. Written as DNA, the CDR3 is TGTGCCAGCAGCGGACCGGGACAGTACGGGGAAAAACTGTTTTTT. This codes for CASSGPGQYGEKLFF.

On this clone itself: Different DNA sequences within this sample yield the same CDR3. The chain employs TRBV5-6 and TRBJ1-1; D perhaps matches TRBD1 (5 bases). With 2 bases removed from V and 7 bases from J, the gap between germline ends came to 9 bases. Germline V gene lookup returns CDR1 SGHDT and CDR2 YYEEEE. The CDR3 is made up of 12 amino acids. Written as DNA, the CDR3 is TGTGCCAGCAGCTTACGGAGGGGTGAAGCTTTCTTT. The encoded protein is CASSLRRGEAFF.

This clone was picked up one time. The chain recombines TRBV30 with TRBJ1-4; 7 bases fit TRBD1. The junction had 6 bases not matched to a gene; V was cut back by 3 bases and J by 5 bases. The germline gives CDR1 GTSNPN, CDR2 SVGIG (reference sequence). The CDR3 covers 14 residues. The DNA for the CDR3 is TGTGCCTGGAGCTCGGGACAGTCAAATGAAAAACTGTTTTTT. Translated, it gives CAWSSGQSNEKLFF.

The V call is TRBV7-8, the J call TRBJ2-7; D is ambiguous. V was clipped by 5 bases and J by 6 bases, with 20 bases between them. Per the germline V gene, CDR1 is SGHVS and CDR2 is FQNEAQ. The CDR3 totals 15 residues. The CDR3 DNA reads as TGTGCCAGCAGCCTACGCGGTAGCCCACTCGGCGAGCAGTACTTC. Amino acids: CASSLRGSPLGEQYF.

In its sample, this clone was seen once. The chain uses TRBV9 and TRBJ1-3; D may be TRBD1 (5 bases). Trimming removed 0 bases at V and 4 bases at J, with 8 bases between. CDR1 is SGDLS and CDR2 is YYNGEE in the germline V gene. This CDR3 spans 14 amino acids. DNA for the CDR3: TGTGCCAGCAGCGTAGCCAGGGAAGGAAACACCATATATTTT. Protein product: CASSVAREGNTIYF.

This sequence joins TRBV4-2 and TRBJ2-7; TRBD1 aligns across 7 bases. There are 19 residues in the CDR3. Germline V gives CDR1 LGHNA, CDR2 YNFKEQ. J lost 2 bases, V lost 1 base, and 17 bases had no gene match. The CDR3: CASSQAERYRGSSPYEQYF. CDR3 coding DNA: TGTGCCAGCAGCCAAGCCGAAAGATACAGGGGCTCCTCCCCCTACGAGCAGTACTTC.

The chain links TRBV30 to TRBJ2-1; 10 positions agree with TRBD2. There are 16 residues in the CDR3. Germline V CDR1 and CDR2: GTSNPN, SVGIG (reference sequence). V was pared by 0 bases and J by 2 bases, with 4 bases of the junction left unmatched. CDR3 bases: TGTGCCTGGAGTGTCGGTCTAGCGGGAGCCTACAATGAGCAGTTCTTC. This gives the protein CAWSVGLAGAYNEQFF.

Here the CDR3 reads CASSVTGFNEQFF. Here the CDR3 DNA reads TGTGCCAGCAGCGTGACAGGTTTCAATGAGCAGTTCTTC. The genes are TRBV2 and TRBJ2-1, with a tentative D call TRBD1 (6 bases). The CDR3 sequence is 13 residues long. The V and J ends lost 6 bases and 6 bases respectively, with 12 bases between them. CDR1 is SNHLY, CDR2 FYNNEI, per germline.

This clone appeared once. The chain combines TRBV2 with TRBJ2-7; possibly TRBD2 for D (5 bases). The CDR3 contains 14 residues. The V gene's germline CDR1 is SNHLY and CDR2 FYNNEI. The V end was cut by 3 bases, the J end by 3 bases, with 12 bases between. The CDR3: CASSEAPAGYEQYF. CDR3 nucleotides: TGTGCCAGCAGTGAGGCGCCGGCGGGCTACGAGCAGTACTTC.

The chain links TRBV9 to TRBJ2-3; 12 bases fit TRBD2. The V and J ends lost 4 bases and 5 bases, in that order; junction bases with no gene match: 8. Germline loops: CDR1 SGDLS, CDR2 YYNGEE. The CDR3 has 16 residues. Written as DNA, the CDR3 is TGTGCCAGCAGCTTAACGCTAGCGGGAGGGGAAGATACGCAGTATTTT. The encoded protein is CASSLTLAGGEDTQYF. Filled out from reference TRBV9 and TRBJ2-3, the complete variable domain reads DSGVTQTPKHLITATGQRVTLRCSPRSGDLSVYWYQQSLDQGLQFLIQYYNGEERAKGNILERFSAQQFPDLHSELNLSSLELGDSALYFCASSLTLAGGEDTQYFGPGTRLTVL.

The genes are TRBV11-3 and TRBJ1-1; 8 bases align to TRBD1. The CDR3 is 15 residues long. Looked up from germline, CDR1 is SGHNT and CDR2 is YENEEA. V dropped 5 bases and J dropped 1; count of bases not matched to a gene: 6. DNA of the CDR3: TGTGCCAGCAGCGAAACAGGGGGATCGAACACTGAAGCTTTCTTT. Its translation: CASSETGGSNTEAFF. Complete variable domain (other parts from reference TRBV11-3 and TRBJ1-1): EAGVVQSPRYKIIEKKQPVAFWCNPISGHNTLYWYLQNLGQGPELLIRYENEEAVDDSQLPKDRFSAERLKGVDSTLKIQPAELGDSAVYLCASSETGGSNTEAFFGQGTRLTVV.

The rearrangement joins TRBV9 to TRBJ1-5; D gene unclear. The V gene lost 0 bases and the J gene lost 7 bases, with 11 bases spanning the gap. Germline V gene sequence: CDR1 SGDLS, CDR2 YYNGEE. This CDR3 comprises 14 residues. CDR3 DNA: TGTGCCAGCAGCGTAGGGGAGGGTCAACAGCCCCAGCATTTT. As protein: CASSVGEGQQPQHF.

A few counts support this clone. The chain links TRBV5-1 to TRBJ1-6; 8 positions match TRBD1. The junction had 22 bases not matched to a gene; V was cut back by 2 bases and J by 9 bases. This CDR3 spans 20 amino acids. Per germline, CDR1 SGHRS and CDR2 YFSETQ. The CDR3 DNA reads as TGCGCCAGCAGCTTCCCTTTTCCCTCTCCGGACAGGGCTGTGTGTTCACCCCTCCACTTT. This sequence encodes CASSFPFPSPDRAVCSPLHF. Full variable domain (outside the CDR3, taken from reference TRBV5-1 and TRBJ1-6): KAGVTQTPRYLIKTRGQQVTLSCSPISGHRSVSWYQQTPGQGLQFLFEYFSETQRNKGNFPGRFSGRQFSNSRSEMNVSTLELGDSALYLCASSFPFPSPDRAVCSPLHFGNGTRLTVT.

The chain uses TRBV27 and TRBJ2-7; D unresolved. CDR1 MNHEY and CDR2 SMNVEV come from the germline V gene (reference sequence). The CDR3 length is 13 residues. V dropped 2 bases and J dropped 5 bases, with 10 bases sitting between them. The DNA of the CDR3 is TGTGCCAGCAGTTTACCCGGCGACAACGAGCAGTACTTC. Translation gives CASSLPGDNEQYF.

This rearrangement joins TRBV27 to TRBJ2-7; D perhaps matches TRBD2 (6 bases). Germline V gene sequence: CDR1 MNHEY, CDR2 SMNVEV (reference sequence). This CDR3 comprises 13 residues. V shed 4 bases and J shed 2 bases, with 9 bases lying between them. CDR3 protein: CASSSEGTYEQYF. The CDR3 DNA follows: TGTGCCAGCAGTTCGGAGGGCACCTACGAGCAGTACTTC.

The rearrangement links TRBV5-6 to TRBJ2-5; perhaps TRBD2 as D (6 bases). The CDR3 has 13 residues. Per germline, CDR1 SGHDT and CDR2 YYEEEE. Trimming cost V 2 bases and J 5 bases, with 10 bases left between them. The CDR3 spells CASSFGAGETQYF. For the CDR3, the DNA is TGTGCCAGCAGCTTCGGGGCGGGGGAGACCCAGTACTTC. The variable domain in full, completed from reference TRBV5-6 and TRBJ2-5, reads DAGVTQSPTHLIKTRGQQVTLRCSPKSGHDTVSWYQQALGQGPQFIFQYYEEEERQRGNFPDRFSGHQFPNYSSELNVNALLLGDSALYLCASSFGAGETQYFGPGTRLLVL.

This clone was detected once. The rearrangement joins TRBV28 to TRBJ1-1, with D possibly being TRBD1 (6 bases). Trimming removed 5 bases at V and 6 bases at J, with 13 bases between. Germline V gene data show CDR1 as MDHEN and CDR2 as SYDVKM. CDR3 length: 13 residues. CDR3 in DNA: TGTGCCAGCAGTCTGCAGGGGAGGGCTGAAGCTTTCTTT. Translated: CASSLQGRAEAFF.

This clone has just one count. CDR3 in DNA: TGCAGCGTTGTGGGGGACGGAGGGGATGAGCAGTTCTTC. The encoded protein is CSVVGDGGDEQFF. The V call is TRBV29-1, the J call TRBJ2-1, with TRBD2 as a possible D gene (6 bases). Looked up from germline, CDR1 is SQVTM and CDR2 is ANQGSEA. CDR3 length: 13 amino acids. V was trimmed by 4 bases and J by 8 bases, leaving 15 bases between them.

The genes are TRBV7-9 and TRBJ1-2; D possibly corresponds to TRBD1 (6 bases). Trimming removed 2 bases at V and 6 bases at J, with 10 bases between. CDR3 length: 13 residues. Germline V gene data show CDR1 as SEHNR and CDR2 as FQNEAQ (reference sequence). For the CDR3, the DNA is TGTGCCAGCAGCTTATCAGGGGTAGATGGCTACACCTTC. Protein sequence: CASSLSGVDGYTF.

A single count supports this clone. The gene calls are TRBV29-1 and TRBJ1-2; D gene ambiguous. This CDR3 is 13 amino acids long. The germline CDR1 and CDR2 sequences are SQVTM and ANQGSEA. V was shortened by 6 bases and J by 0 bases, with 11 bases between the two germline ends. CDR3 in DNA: TGCAGCGTGACCACAGCTACTAACTATGGCTACACCTTC. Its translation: CSVTTATNYGYTF.

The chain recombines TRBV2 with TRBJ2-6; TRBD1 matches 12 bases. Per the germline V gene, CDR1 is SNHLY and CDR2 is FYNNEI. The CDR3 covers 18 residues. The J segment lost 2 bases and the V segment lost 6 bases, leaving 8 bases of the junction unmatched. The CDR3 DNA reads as TGTGCCAGCAGAACTCCGGGACAGGGGGCGCCTGGGGCCAACGTCCTGACTTTC. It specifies CASRTPGQGAPGANVLTF. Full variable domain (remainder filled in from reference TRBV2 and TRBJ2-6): EPEVTQTPSHQVTQMGQEVILRCVPISNHLYFYWYRQILGQKVEFLVSFYNNEISEKSEIFDDQFSVERPDGSNFTLKIRSTKLEDSAMYFCASRTPGQGAPGANVLTFGAGSRLTVL.

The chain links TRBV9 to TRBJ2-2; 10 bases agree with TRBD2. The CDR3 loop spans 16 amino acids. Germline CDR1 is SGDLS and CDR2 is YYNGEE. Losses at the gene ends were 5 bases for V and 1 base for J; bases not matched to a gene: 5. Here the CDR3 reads CASRPSGSENTGELFF. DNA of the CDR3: TGTGCCAGCAGACCTAGCGGGAGCGAGAACACCGGGGAGCTGTTTTTT.

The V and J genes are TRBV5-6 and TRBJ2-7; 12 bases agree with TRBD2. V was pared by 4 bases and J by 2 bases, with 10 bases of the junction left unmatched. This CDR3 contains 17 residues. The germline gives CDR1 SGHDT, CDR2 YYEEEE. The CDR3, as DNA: TGTGCCAGCAGCCCCCTCGGACTAGCGGGAACCCCCTACGAGCAGTACTTC. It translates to CASSPLGLAGTPYEQYF.

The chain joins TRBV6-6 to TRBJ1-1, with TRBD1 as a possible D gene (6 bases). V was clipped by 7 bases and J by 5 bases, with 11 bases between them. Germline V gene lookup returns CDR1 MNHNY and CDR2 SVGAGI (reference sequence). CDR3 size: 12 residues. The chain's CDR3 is CASNRQVTEAFF. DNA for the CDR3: TGTGCCAGCAATAGACAGGTTACTGAAGCTTTCTTT.

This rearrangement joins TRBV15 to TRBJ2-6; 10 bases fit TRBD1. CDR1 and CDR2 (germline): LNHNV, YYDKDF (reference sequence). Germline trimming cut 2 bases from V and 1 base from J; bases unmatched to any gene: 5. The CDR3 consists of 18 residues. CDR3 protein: CATSRWGQGPSGANVLTF. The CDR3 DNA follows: TGTGCCACCAGCAGATGGGGACAGGGGCCTTCTGGGGCCAACGTCCTGACTTTC.

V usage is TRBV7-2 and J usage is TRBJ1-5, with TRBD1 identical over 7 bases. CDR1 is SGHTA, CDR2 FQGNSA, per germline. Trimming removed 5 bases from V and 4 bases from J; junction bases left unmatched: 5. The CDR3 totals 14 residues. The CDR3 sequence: CASSRGQANQPQHF. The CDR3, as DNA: TGTGCCAGCAGCCGAGGACAGGCGAATCAGCCCCAGCATTTT.

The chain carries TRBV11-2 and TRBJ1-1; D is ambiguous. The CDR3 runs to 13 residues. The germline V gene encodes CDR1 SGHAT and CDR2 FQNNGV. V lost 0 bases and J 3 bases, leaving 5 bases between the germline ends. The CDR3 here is CASSLDPYTEAFF. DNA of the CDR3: TGTGCCAGCAGCTTAGACCCATACACTGAAGCTTTCTTT.

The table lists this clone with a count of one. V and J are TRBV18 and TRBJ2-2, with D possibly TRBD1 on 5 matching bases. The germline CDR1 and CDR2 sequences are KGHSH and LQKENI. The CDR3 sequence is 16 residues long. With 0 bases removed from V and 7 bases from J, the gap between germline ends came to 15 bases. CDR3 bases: TGTGCCAGCTCACCACCGACCAGGGAAATCCTCGGGGAGCTGTTTTTT. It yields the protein CASSPPTREILGELFF. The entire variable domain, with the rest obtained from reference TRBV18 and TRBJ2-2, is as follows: NAGVMQNPRHLVRRRGQEARLRCSPMKGHSHVYWYRQLPEEGLKFMVYLQKENIIDESGMPKERFSAEFPKEGPSILRIQQVVRGDSAAYFCASSPPTREILGELFFGEGSRLTVL.

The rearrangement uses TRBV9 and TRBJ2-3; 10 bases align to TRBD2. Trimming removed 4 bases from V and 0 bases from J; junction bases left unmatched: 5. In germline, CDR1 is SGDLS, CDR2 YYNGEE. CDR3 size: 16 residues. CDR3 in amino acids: CASSPTSGSSTDTQYF. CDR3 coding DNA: TGTGCCAGCAGCCCGACTAGCGGGTCTAGCACAGATACGCAGTATTTT.